What follows are 26 T cell receptor beta chains derived from one specimen sequenced in a study of blood T cell repertoires in COVID-19. Libraries were prepared by immunoSEQ multiplex PCR; TCRdb keeps only in-frame clonotypes and omits some of them. The data hold some 250,000 clones, with roughly 79% observed a single time. Input material: peripheral blood. The receptor source for this set is a woman aged 55-70 years with active or convalescent COVID-19.

The count of this clone is one. The chain employs TRBV19 and TRBJ2-1; 10 bases fit TRBD2. V was pared by 6 bases and J by 4 bases, with 6 bases of the junction left unmatched. CDR1 is LNHDA and CDR2 is SQIVND in the germline V gene (reference sequence). The CDR3 length is 15 residues. Here the CDR3 DNA reads TGTGCCAGTAGCACCCTAGCGGGGGAGTACAATGAGCAGTTCTTC. Translated, it gives CASSTLAGEYNEQFF.

CDR3 protein: CATLADSPLHF. In DNA, the CDR3 is TGCGCCACCCTAGCGGATTCACCCCTCCACTTT. V is TRBV10-1 and J is TRBJ1-6, with no clear D. The V end lost 10 bases, the J end lost 8 bases, and 9 bases lay between the germline ends. Germline V gives CDR1 WNHNN, CDR2 SYGVQD (reference sequence). The CDR3 consists of 11 residues.

J is TRBJ2-7 and V is TRBV7-6; a possible D gene is TRBD2 (5 bases). In germline, CDR1 is SGHVS, CDR2 FNYEAQ. The CDR3 has 14 residues. V was cut by 1 base and J by 3 bases, with 10 bases left in between. CDR3 DNA: TGTGCCAGCAGCTTAGTCCGGGGAGACTACGAGCAGTACTTC. This encodes CASSLVRGDYEQYF.

The chain carries TRBV5-4 and TRBJ2-7; the match to TRBD1 covers 10 bases. CDR1 is SGHNT and CDR2 is YYREEE in the germline V gene (reference sequence). V lost 4 bases and J lost 1; bases outside the gene matches: 8. The CDR3 sequence is 16 residues long. The CDR3 loop reads CASSTGRDRGSYEQYF. The DNA of the CDR3 is TGTGCCAGCAGCACGGGCCGGGACAGGGGTTCCTACGAGCAGTACTTC.

Here the CDR3 DNA reads TGTGCCAGCAGTTCCATAGCCCCGGGACAGATTTATGGCTACACCTTC. It specifies CASSSIAPGQIYGYTF. The V and J genes are TRBV27 and TRBJ1-2; 7 nucleotides agree with TRBD1. CDR3 length: 16 amino acids. Germline V CDR1 and CDR2: MNHEY, SMNVEV (reference sequence). V trimming: 4 bases; J trimming: 5 bases; junction bases outside the gene matches: 13.

This clone was recorded only once. V usage is TRBV11-3 and J usage is TRBJ2-7; TRBD1 aligns across 8 bases. Germline V gives CDR1 SGHNT, CDR2 YENEEA. The V and J ends lost 1 base and 2 bases, in that order; junction bases with no gene match: 10. CDR3 size: 17 residues. The CDR3: CASSLGPSGTGPYEQYF. CDR3 in DNA: TGTGCCAGCAGCTTAGGTCCCTCCGGGACAGGACCCTACGAGCAGTACTTC.

The V call is TRBV30, the J call TRBJ1-1, with 8 bases identical to TRBD1. The junction had 14 bases not matched to a gene; V was cut back by 2 bases and J by 6 bases. Germline CDR1 reads GTSNPN; CDR2 reads SVGIG (reference sequence). The CDR3 is made up of 16 amino acids. CDR3 protein: CAWSPDRGGGTAEAFF. For the CDR3, the DNA is TGTGCCTGGAGTCCCGACAGGGGAGGGGGTACGGCTGAAGCTTTCTTT.

For the CDR3, the DNA is TGTGCCACCAGCCTGGACTGGTACAATGAGCAGTTCTTC. Encoded protein: CATSLDWYNEQFF. The chain employs TRBV15 and TRBJ2-1; tentative D call: TRBD2 (5 bases). CDR1 is LNHNV, CDR2 YYDKDF, per germline (reference sequence). The CDR3 extends over 13 amino acids. Deletions cut 5 bases from V and 4 bases from J, with 9 bases between.

The chain links TRBV11-3 to TRBJ1-4; the D is unclear. V was cut by 3 bases and J by 4 bases, with 12 bases left in between. Germline V gives CDR1 SGHNT, CDR2 YENEEA. This CDR3 spans 15 amino acids. The DNA for the CDR3 is TGTGCCAGCAGCTTCGTGGGCAACAATAATGAAAAACTGTTTTTT. Translating it yields CASSFVGNNNEKLFF.

The rearrangement uses TRBV2 and TRBJ1-2, with no clear D. The CDR3 consists of 17 residues. Trimming removed 5 bases at V and 4 bases at J, with 23 bases between. CDR1 is SNHLY and CDR2 is FYNNEI in the germline V gene. DNA of the CDR3: TGTGCCAGCAGTACAATCTGGACCGAGGTTGAGGGCTATGGCTACACCTTC. Translating gives CASSTIWTEVEGYGYTF.

A note on this clone: No conserved phenylalanine or tryptophan ends this CDR3, so it is likely a read error. The DNA is omitted, as the CDR3 cannot be located on it reliably, and the CDR3 follows TCRdb's listing. The genes are TRBV2 and TRBJ1-6; TRBD1 is taken as the D call from the table, unchecked against the DNA. The CDR3 is 13 amino acids long, termini counted. Germline CDR1 is SNHLY and CDR2 is FYNNEI. The CDR3 loop is CASSEATQDRGFS.

This clone has just one count. V gene TRBV2 combines with J gene TRBJ2-7, with 7 bases that match TRBD1. Trimming at V came to 10 bases and at J to 6 bases, leaving 12 bases not matched to a gene. Germline V gene lookup returns CDR1 SNHLY and CDR2 FYNNEI. The CDR3 contains 13 residues. The DNA of the CDR3 is TGTGCCACCACGACGACAGGGTCGGGCGAGCAGTACTTC. Its translation is CATTTTGSGEQYF.

The chain has TRBV11-3 and TRBJ2-1; D is possibly TRBD2 (5 bases). The V end lost 2 bases, the J end lost 8 bases, and 13 bases lay between the germline ends. CDR1 SGHNT and CDR2 YENEEA come from the germline V gene. The CDR3 runs 14 residues. For the CDR3, the DNA is TGTGCCAGCAGCTTATCCCCTAGCTGGGATGAGCAGTTCTTC. As protein: CASSLSPSWDEQFF.

The chain carries TRBV10-3 and TRBJ1-6; 9 bases are shared with TRBD1. This CDR3 has 16 residues. Per germline, CDR1 ENHRY and CDR2 SYGVKD. The junction had 10 bases not matched to a gene; V was cut back by 5 bases and J by 8 bases. The CDR3 bases are TGTGCCATCAGTCGGAGGGGGGACAGGGACCATTCACCCCTCCACTTT. It translates to CAISRRGDRDHSPLHF.

This clone was detected only once. This chain uses TRBV7-3 with TRBJ1-1; D perhaps matches TRBD1 (5 bases). This CDR3 has 16 amino acids. CDR1 and CDR2 from the germline V gene are SGHTA and FQGTGA. V lost 1 base, J lost 7 bases, and 19 bases lay in between. CDR3 nucleotide sequence: TGTGCCAGCAGCTTAAACCCCCCGGCAGGGTCCATTGAAGCTTTCTTT. Amino acid sequence: CASSLNPPAGSIEAFF.

The gene calls are TRBV6-1 and TRBJ1-4, with 8 bases matching TRBD1. Germline V CDR1 and CDR2: MNHNS, SASEGT. This CDR3 comprises 15 residues. The J segment lost 7 bases and the V segment lost 1 base, leaving 5 bases of the junction unmatched. CDR3 bases: TGTGCCAGCAGTGAAGGGCCCACAGGGGGTGAAAAACTGTTTTTT. As protein: CASSEGPTGGEKLFF.

V and J are TRBV5-1 and TRBJ1-2, with 7 bases aligning to TRBD1. The CDR3 covers 16 residues. Germline CDR1 reads SGHRS; CDR2 reads YFSETQ. The V segment lost 4 bases and the J segment 7 bases; nucleotides outside the gene matches: 16. This CDR3 is CASSSLGGDRAGGYTF. The DNA for the CDR3 is TGCGCCAGCAGCAGCTTAGGGGGAGACAGGGCGGGTGGCTACACCTTC.

The V gene is TRBV6-5, the J gene TRBJ1-4; TRBD1 might be the D (5 bases). The CDR3 extends over 15 amino acids. The germline CDR1 and CDR2 sequences are MNHEY and SVGAGI. Trimming cost V 2 bases and J 5 bases, with 12 bases left between them. The DNA of the CDR3 is TGTGCCAGCAGTTACATACTCGGGGGGAATGAAAAACTGTTTTTT. Encoded protein: CASSYILGGNEKLFF.

V is TRBV7-9 and J is TRBJ2-3, with a possible D match to TRBD2 (6 bases). Trimming pared 5 bases from V and 0 bases from J, leaving 15 bases between. The CDR3 is made up of 16 amino acids. The germline CDR1 and CDR2 sequences are SEHNR and FQNEAQ (reference sequence). For the CDR3, the DNA is TGTGCCAGCAGCCGTCCAGGACTACCTAGCACAGATACGCAGTATTTT. This translates into CASSRPGLPSTDTQYF. Together with reference TRBV7-9 and TRBJ2-3, the CDR3 gives the full variable domain: DTGVSQNPRHKITKRGQNVTFRCDPISEHNRLYWYRQTLGQGPEFLTYFQNEAQLEKSRLLSDRFSAERPKGSFSTLEIQRTEQGDSAMYLCASSRPGLPSTDTQYFGPGTRLTVL.

This clone was found once. This chain joins TRBV11-3 and TRBJ2-2; 9 nucleotides agree with TRBD1. The CDR3 covers 15 residues. V gave up 5 bases and J gave up 3 bases; unmatched junction bases: 4. Germline V gene lookup returns CDR1 SGHNT and CDR2 YENEEA. CDR3 region: CASSTGQGYTGELFF. CDR3 nucleotides: TGTGCCAGCAGCACGGGACAGGGTTACACCGGGGAGCTGTTTTTT.

The V gene is TRBV19, the J gene TRBJ1-2; 10 nucleotides match TRBD1. The CDR3 spans 14 residues. V was pared by 8 bases and J by 4 bases, with 7 bases of the junction left unmatched. Germline values: CDR1 LNHDA, CDR2 SQIVND (reference sequence). The CDR3 sequence: CASGGTGASYGYTF. The CDR3 region has the DNA TGTGCCAGTGGGGGGACAGGGGCGAGCTATGGCTACACCTTC.

The chain carries TRBV9 and TRBJ1-2; TRBD1 aligns across 8 bases. Losses at the gene ends were 3 bases for V and 3 bases for J; bases not matched to a gene: 7. This CDR3 spans 15 amino acids. CDR1 is SGDLS, CDR2 YYNGEE, per germline. As DNA, the CDR3 is TGTGCCAGCAGCGCCGGACAGGGTTTGGACTATGGCTACACCTTC. This encodes CASSAGQGLDYGYTF.

The chain carries TRBV11-2 and TRBJ2-7; 9 bases agree with TRBD2. CDR3 length: 16 residues. Trimming removed 4 bases from V and 2 bases from J; junction bases left unmatched: 9. Germline values: CDR1 SGHAT, CDR2 FQNNGV. Here the CDR3 DNA reads TGTGCCAGCAGCTCCAATCTAGCGGGGATAGCCTACGAGCAGTACTTC. This sequence encodes CASSSNLAGIAYEQYF.

This sequence joins TRBV13 and TRBJ1-5, with 8 bases identical to TRBD1. Germline V gives CDR1 PRHDT, CDR2 FYEKMQ (reference sequence). The trim removed 0 bases at V and 10 bases at J, leaving 5 bases unmatched. The CDR3 extends over 14 amino acids. CDR3 sequence reads: CASSLGQGDLPQHF. CDR3 bases: TGTGCCAGCAGCTTAGGACAGGGGGACTTACCCCAGCATTTT.

This chain connects TRBV7-3 to TRBJ2-1; TRBD2 is a possible D gene (7 bases). The CDR3 loop spans 15 amino acids. The V end was cut by 7 bases, the J end by 5 bases, with 18 bases between. Germline CDR1 reads SGHTA; CDR2 reads FQGTGA. The CDR3 spells CASTLGGGLNNEQFF. CDR3 bases: TGTGCCAGCACCCTGGGCGGGGGCCTAAACAATGAGCAGTTCTTC.

The CDR3 coding sequence is TGTGCCAGCGGGGCGCTAGGCACAGATACGCAGTATTTT. Its translation is CASGALGTDTQYF. The chain links TRBV7-9 to TRBJ2-3; the D gene is possibly TRBD1 (5 bases). Deletions cut 8 bases from V and 1 base from J, with 10 bases between. The CDR3 runs to 13 residues. The germline V gene encodes CDR1 SEHNR and CDR2 FQNEAQ (reference sequence).